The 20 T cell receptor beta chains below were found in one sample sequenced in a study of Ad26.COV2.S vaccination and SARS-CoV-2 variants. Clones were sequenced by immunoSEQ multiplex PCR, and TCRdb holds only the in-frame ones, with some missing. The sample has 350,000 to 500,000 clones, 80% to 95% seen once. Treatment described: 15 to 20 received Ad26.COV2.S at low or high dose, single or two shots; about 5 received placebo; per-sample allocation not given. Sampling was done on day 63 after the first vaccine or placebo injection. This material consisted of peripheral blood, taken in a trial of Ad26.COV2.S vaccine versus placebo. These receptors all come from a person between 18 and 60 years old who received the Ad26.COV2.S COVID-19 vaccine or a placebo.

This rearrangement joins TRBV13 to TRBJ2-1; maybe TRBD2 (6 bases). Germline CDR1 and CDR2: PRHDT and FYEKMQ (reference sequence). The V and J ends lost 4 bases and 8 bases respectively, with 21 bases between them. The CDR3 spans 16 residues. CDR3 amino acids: CASSSPSAGWGDEQFF. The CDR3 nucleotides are TGTGCCAGCAGCTCCCCCTCGGCGGGATGGGGGGATGAGCAGTTCTTC.

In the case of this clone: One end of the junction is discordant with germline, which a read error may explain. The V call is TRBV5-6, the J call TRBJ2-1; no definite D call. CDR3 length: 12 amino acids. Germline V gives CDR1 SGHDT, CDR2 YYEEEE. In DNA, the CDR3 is TGTGCCAGCACCTCCTTCTACTATGAGCAGTTCTTC. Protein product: CASTSFYYEQFF.

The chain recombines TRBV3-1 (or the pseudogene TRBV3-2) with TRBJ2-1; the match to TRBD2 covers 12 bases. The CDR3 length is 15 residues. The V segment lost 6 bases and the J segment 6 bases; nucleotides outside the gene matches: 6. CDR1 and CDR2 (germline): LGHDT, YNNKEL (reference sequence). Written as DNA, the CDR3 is TGTGCCAGCAGTCTCGGACTAGCGGGACGCAATGAGCAGTTCTTC. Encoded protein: CASSLGLAGRNEQFF.

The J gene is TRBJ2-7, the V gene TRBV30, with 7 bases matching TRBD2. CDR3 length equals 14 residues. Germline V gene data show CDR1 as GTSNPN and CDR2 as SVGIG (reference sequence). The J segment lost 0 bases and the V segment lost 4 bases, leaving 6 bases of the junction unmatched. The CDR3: CAWMREGLSYEQYF. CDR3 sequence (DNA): TGTGCCTGGATGAGGGAGGGCCTCTCCTACGAGCAGTACTTC.

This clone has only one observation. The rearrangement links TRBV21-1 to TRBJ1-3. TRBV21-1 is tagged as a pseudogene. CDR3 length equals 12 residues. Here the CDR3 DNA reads TGTGCTCGGCTGGACTCTGGAAACACCATATATTTT. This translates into CARLDSGNTIYF.

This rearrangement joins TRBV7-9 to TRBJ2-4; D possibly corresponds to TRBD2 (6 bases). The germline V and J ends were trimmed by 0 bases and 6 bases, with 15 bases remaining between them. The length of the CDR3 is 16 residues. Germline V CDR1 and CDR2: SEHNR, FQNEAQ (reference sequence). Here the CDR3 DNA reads TGTGCCAGCAGCTTAGCGACTAGGTTAACGATAAACATTCAGTACTTC. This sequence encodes CASSLATRLTINIQYF.

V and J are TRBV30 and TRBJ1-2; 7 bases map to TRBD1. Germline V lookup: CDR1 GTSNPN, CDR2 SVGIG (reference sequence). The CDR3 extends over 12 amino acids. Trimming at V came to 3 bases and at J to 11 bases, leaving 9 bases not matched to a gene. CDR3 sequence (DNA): TGTGCCTGGAGCCCCGGGACAGATATATACACCTTC. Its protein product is CAWSPGTDIYTF.

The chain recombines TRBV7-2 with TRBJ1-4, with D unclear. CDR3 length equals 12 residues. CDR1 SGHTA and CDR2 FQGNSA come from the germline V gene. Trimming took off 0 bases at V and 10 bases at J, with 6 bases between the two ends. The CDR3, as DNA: TGTGCCAGCAGCTTAGCCGAGGGAAAACTGTTTTTT. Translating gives CASSLAEGKLFF.

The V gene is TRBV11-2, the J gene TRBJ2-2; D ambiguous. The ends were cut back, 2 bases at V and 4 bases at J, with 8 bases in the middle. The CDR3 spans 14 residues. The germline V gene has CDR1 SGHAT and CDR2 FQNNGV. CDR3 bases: TGTGCCAGCAGCTTACTCGTCGGCACCGGGGAGCTGTTTTTT. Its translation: CASSLLVGTGELFF.

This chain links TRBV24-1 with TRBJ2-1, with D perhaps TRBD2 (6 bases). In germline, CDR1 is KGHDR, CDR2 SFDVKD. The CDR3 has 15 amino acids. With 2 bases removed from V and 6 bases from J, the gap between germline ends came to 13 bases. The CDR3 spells CATSDWGVNSNEQFF. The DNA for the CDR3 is TGTGCCACCAGTGATTGGGGGGTAAACTCCAATGAGCAGTTCTTC.

The CDR3 is CASSNTGTSEQYF. In nucleotides, the CDR3 is TGTGCCAGTAGTAACACCGGGACTAGCGAGCAGTACTTC. The chain is built from TRBV19 and TRBJ2-7, with 8 bases that match TRBD2. After removal of 4 bases from V and 6 bases from J, the junction contained 5 bases not matched to a gene. Germline V lookup: CDR1 LNHDA, CDR2 SQIVND (reference sequence). CDR3 size: 13 residues. Supplemented by reference TRBV19 and TRBJ2-7, the full variable domain reads DGGITQSPKYLFRKEGQNVTLSCEQNLNHDAMYWYRQDPGQGLRLIYYSQIVNDFQKGDIAEGYSVSREKKESFPLTVTSAQKNPTAFYLCASSNTGTSEQYFGPGTRLTVT.

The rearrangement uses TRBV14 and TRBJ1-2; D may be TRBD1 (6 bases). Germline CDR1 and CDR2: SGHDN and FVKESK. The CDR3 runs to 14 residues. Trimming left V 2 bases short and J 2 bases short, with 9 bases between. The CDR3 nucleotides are TGTGCCAGCAGCCAATTCCAGGGGAACTATGGCTACACCTTC. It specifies CASSQFQGNYGYTF.

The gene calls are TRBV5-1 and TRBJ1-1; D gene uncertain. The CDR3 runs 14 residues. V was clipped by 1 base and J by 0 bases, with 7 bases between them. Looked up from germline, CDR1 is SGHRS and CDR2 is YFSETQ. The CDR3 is CASSLFGMNTEAFF. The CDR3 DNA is TGCGCCAGCAGCTTGTTCGGGATGAACACTGAAGCTTTCTTT.

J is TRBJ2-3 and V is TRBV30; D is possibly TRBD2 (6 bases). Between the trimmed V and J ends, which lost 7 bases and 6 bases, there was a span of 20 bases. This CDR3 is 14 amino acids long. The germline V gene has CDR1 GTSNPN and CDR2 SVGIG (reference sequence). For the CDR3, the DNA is TGTGCCTCCTATCAAGCGGGCCATGGGGATACGCAGTATTTT. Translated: CASYQAGHGDTQYF. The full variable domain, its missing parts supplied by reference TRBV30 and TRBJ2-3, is SQTIHQWPATLVQPVGSPLSLECTVEGTSNPNLYWYRQAAGRGLQLLFYSVGIGQISSEVPQNLSASRPQDRQFILSSKKLLLSDSGFYLCASYQAGHGDTQYFGPGTRLTVL.

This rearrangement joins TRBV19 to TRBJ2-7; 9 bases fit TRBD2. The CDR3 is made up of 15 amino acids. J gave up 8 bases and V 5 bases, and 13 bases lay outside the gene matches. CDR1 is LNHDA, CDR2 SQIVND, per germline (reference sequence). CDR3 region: CASSLRAGGPNQQYF. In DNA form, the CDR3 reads TGTGCCAGTAGTTTGAGGGCGGGAGGGCCTAATCAGCAGTACTTC.

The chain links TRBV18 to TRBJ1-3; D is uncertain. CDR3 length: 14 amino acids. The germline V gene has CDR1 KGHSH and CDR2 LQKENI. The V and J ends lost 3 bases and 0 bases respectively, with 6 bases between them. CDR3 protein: CASSPGISGNTIYF. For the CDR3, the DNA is TGTGCCAGCTCACCGGGTATCTCTGGAAACACCATATATTTT.

The CDR3 loop reads CASSRGLGLVETQYF. CDR3 DNA: TGTGCCAGCAGCAGGGGGCTCGGGTTGGTCGAGACCCAGTACTTC. The V call is TRBV7-2, the J call TRBJ2-5; 7 bases are shared with TRBD1. Germline trimming cut 5 bases from V and 5 bases from J; bases unmatched to any gene: 11. Germline lookup yields CDR1 SGHTA and CDR2 FQGNSA. The CDR3 loop spans 15 amino acids.

The CDR3 region is CAWSQDTEAFF. CDR3 bases: TGTGCCTGGAGTCAGGACACTGAAGCTTTCTTT. The chain is built from TRBV30 and TRBJ1-1, with D unclear. CDR1 and CDR2 from the germline V gene are GTSNPN and SVGIG (reference sequence). This CDR3 has 11 amino acids. Trimming left V 2 bases short and J 3 bases short, with 4 bases between.

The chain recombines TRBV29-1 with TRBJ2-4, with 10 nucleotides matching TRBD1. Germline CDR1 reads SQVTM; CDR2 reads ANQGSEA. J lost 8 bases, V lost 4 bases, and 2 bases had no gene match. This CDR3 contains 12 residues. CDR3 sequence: CSVAGQGDIQYF. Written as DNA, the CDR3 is TGCAGCGTTGCCGGACAGGGGGACATTCAGTACTTC.

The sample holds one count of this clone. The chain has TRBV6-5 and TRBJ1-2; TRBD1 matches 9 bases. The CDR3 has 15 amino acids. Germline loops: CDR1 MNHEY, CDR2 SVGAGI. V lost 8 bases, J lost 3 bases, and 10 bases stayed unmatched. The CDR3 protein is CASVQGQGPYYGYTF. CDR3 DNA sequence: TGTGCCAGCGTTCAGGGACAGGGTCCCTACTATGGCTACACCTTC.